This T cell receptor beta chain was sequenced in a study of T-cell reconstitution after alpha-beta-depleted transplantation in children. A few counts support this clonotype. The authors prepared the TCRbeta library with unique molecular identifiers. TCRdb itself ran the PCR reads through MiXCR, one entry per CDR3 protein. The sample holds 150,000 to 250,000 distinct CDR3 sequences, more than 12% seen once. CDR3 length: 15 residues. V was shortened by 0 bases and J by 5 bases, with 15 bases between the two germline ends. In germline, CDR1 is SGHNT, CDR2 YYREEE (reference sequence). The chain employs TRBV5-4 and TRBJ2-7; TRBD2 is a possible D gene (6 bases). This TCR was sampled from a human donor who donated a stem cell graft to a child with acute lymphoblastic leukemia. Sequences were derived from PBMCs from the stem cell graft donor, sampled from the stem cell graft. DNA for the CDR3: TGTGCCAGCAGCTTGGCGGGAGACCTCGGGAACGAGCAGTACTTC. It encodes CASSLAGDLGNEQYF.